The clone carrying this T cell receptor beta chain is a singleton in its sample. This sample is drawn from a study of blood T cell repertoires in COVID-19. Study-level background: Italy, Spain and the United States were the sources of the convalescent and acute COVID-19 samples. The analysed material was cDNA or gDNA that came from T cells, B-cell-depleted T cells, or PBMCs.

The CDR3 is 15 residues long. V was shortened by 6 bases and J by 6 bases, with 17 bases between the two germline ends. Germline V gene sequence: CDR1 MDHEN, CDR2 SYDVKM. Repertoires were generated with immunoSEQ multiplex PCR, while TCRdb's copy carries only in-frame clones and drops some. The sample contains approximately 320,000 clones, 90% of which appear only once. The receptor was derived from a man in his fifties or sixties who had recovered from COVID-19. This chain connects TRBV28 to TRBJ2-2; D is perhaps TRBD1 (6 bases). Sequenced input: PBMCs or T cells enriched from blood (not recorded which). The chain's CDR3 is CASSQGHARAGELFF. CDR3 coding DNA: TGTGCCAGCAGCCAGGGACACGCGAGGGCCGGGGAGCTGTTTTTT. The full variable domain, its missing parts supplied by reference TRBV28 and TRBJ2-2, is DVKVTQSSRYLVKRTGEKVFLECVQDMDHENMFWYRQDPGLGLRLIYFSYDVKMKEKGDIPEGYSVSREKKERFSLILESASTNQTSMYLCASSQGHARAGELFFGEGSRLTVL.